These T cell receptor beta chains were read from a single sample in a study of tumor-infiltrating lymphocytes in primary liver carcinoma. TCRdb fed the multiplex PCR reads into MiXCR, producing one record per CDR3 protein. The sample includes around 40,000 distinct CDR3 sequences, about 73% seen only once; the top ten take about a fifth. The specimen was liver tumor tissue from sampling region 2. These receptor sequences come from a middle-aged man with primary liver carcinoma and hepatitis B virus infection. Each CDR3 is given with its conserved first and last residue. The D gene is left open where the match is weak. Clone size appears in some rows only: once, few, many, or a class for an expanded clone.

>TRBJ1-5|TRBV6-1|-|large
CASSEAREKAPQHF
TGTGCCAGCAGTGAGGCGAGGGAAAAGGCGCCCCAGCATTTT
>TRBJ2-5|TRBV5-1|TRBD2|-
CASSSYGLGREQETLYF
TGCGCCAGCAGCTCCTACGGACTAGGGAGAGAGCAAGAGACCCTGTACTTC
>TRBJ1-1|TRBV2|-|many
CASSEDQAANTEAFF
TGTGCCAGCAGTGAAGATCAGGCCGCGAACACTGAAGCTTTCTTT
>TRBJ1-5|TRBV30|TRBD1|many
CAWSGQGSNQPRHF
TGTGCCTGGAGTGGACAGGGTAGCAATCAGCCCCGGCATTTT
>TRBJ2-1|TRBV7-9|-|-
CASSESLSENNEQFF
TGTGCCAGTAGTGAGAGTTTGTCCGAAAACAATGAGCAGTTCTTC
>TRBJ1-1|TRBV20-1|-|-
CSAREGHTEAFF
TGCAGTGCTAGAGAGGGACACACTGAAGCTTTCTTT
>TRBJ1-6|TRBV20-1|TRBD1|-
CSARLLRTGESSYNSPLHF
TGCAGTGCTAGACTTCTCCGGACAGGGGAGAGCTCCTATAATTCACCCCTCCACTTT
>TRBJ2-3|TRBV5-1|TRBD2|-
CTSSSRLATDTQYF
TGCACCAGCAGCTCCAGACTAGCAACAGATACGCAGTATTTT
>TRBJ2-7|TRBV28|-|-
CAGSSPREQYF
TGTGCCGGCAGTTCCCCCAGGGAGCAGTACTTC
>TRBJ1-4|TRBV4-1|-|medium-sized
CASSLWGAASEKLFF
TGCGCCAGCAGCCTCTGGGGGGCGGCTAGTGAAAAACTGTTTTTT
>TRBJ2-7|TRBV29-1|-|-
CIVRPSRVKSCEQYF
TGCATCGTACGCCCTTCCAGGGTCAAGTCCTGTGAGCAGTACTTC
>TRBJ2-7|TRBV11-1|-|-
CASSLGPMRESSYEQYF
TGTGCCAGCAGCTTAGGGCCGATGCGTGAAAGCTCCTACGAGCAGTACTTC
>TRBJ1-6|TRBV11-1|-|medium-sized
CASSPRDTSSYNSPLHF
TGTGCCAGCAGCCCGCGGGACACGAGCTCCTATAATTCACCCCTCCACTTT
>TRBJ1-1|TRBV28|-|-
CANSFSRAGNTEPFF
TGTGCCAACAGTTTTTCCAGGGCAGGCAACACTGAACCTTTCTTT
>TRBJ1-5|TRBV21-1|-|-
CVSILIAERTDTQHF
TGTGTCAGCATCCTTATAGCGGAGCGCACAGATACGCAGCATTTT
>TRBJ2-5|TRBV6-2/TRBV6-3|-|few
CASSYNAEEDQEARYF
TGTGCCAGCAGTTACAATGCGGAAGAAGACCAAGAGGCCCGGTACTTC
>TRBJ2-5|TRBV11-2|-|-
CASSPSPIQGTGRETQYF
TGTGCCAGTAGCCCTAGCCCAATCCAGGGTACTGGGCGTGAGACCCAGTACTTC
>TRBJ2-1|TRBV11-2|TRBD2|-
CYSTLLAGDNNEQFF
TGTTACAGCACCCTTTTAGCGGGAGATAACAATGAGCAGTTCTTC
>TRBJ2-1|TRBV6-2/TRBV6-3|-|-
CASTHGGSYYEQFF
TGTGCCAGCACCCACGGAGGATCCTACTATGAGCAGTTCTTC
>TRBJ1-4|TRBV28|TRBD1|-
CANSHLAGGEKLFF
TGTGCCAACAGTCACCTGGCAGGGGGCGAAAAACTGTTTTTT
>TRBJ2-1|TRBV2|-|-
CVSSEAGGLPYNEQFF
TGTGTCAGCAGTGAAGCGGGCGGGTTGCCCTACAATGAGCAATTCTTC
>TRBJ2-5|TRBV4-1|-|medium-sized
CASSPGYQETQYF
TGCGCCAGCAGCCCAGGGTACCAAGAGACCCAGTACTTC
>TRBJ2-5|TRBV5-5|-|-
CASSLGLIGTEYQGTLYF
TGTGCCAGCAGCCTGGGGTTGATCGGGACGGAGTACCAAGGGACCCTGTACTTC
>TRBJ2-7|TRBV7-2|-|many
CASSAGTNPREQYF
TGTGCCAGCAGCGCCGGGACAAACCCACGCGAGCAGTACTTC
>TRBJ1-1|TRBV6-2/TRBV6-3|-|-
CDCSYSTGLTEAFF
TGTGACTGCAGTTATTCCACAGGGCTCACTGAAGCTTTCTTT
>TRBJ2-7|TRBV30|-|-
CAWSGVRAYEQCF
TGTGCCTGGAGTGGAGTCAGGGCCTATGAGCAGTGCTTC
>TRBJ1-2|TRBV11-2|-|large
CASSSNPGEGYTF
TGTGCCAGCAGCTCTAACCCAGGGGAAGGCTACACCTTC
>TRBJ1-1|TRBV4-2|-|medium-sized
CASSQDRGNTEAFF
TGTGCCAGCAGCCAAGATCGGGGGAACACTGAAGCTTTCTTT
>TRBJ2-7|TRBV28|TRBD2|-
CASWGGTSGRARYEQYF
TGTGCCAGCTGGGGAGGGACTAGCGGGAGGGCCAGGTACGAGCAGTACTTC
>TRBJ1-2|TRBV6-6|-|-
CASGGVRDGVNYGYTF
TGTGCCAGCGGGGGGGTCCGGGACGGTGTTAACTATGGCTACACCTTT
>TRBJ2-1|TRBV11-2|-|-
CASSPTITSWKYNGQFF
TGTGCGAGCAGCCCTACCATAACTAGCTGGAAATACAATGGGCAGTTCTTC
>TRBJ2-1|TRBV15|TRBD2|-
CATSRGLAGEKFF
TGTGCCACCAGCAGAGGACTAGCTGGGGAGAAGTTCTTC
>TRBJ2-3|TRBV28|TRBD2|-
CASRTSGRTDTQYF
TGTGCCAGCAGGACTAGCGGACGCACAGATACGCAGTATTTT
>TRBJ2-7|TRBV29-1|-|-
CSARQGTYVQYF
TGCAGCGCCCGGCAGGGGACCTACGTGCAATACTTC
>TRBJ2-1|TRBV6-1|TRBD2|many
CASSPGLAGTYNEQFF
TGTGCCAGCAGCCCAGGACTAGCGGGAACCTACAATGAGCAGTTCTTC
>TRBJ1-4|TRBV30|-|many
CAWSNRGREKLFF
TGTGCCTGGAGTAACCGGGGACGTGAAAAACTGTTTTTT
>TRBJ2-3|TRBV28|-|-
CVSSLLGTSGSSTDTQYF
TGTGTCAGCAGTTTATTAGGGACCAGTGGTTCTAGCACGGATACGCAGTATTTT
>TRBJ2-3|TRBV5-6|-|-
CASNSGVGVRTDTQYF
TGTGCCAGCAACTCGGGTGTAGGGGTTCGCACAGATACGCAGTATTTT
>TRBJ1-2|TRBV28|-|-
CASSLDSRRRIGGYTF
TGTGCCAGCAGTCTGGACTCTAGACGCCGGATCGGTGGCTACACCTTC
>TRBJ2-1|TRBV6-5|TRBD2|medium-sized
CASSPSAGGYNEQFF
TGTGCCAGCAGTCCCTCGGCCGGGGGGTACAATGAGCAGTTCTTC
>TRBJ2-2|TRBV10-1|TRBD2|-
CASSESLRGQRDNIGELFF
TGCGCCAGCAGTGAGTCCCTACGGGGCCAGCGGGATAACATCGGGGAGCTGTTTTTT
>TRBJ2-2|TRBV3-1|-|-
CASSPLAGELFF
TGTGCCAGCAGCCCCTTAGCCGGGGAGCTGTTTTTT
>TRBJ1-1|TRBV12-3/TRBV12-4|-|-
CASTLQWANTEAFF
TGTGCCAGCACTTTACAATGGGCGAACACTGAAGCTTTCTTT
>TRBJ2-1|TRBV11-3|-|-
CASSSGVPNNEQFF
TGTGCCAGCAGCTCAGGGGTCCCGAACAATGAGCAGTTCTTC
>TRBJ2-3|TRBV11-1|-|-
CASSLPRESTYAQYF
TGTGCAAGCAGTTTGCCGAGGGAGAGCACATATGCGCAGTATTTT
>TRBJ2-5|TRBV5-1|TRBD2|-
CAISLAGTTEETQYF
TGTGCCATCAGCTTGGCGGGGACTACCGAGGAGACCCAGTACTTC
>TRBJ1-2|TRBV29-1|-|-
CSVYLTRDYGYTF
TGTAGCGTGTATCTTACTCGAGACTATGGCTACACCTTC
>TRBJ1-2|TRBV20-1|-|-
CLTFTPGANYGYTF
TGCCTGACCTTCACTCCCGGGGCGAACTATGGCTACACCTTC
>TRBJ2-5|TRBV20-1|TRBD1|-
CSAWTGLETQYF
TGCAGTGCCTGGACAGGGCTGGAGACCCAGTACTTC
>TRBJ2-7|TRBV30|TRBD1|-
CASPGQSPHEQCF
TGTGCCTCCCCGGGACAGTCCCCCCACGAGCAGTGCTTC
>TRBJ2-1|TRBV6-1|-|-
CASNVKMTYNEQFF
TGTGCCAGCAATGTCAAAATGACGTACAATGAGCAGTTCTTC
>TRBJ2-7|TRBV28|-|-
CACRKGKSSYEQHF
TGTGCCTGCAGAAAGGGGAAGAGCTCCTACGAGCAGCACTTC
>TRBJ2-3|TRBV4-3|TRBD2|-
CARSQDLPSGTSGRADAQYF
TGCGCCCGCAGCCAAGATCTTCCCTCCGGGACTAGCGGGAGAGCGGATGCGCAGTATTTT
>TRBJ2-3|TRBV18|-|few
CASSPDSEDTRYF
TGTGCCAGCTCACCGGACAGTGAGGATACGCGGTATTTT
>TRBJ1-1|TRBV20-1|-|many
CSAEGGKRNTEAFF
TGCAGTGCTGAGGGGGGGAAGCGGAACACTGAAGCTTTCTTT
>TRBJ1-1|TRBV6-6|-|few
CASSTGGPTKAFF
TGTGCCAGCAGCACGGGGGGGCCTACTAAAGCTTTCTTT
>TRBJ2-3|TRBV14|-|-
CVSSLRSSDRQYF
TGTGTCAGCAGCCTCAGGAGTTCAGATAGGCAGTATTTT
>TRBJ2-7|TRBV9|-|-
CASSVGGTSYEQHF
TGTGCCAGCAGCGTAGGGGGTACCTCCTACGAGCAGCACTTC
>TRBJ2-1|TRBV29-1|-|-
CSASKGGGRPSEQFF
TGCAGCGCTTCAAAGGGGGGTGGGAGGCCTAGTGAGCAGTTCTTC
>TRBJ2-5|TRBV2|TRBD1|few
CASSPTGYGETQYF
TGTGCTAGCAGTCCGACAGGGTATGGGGAGACCCAGTACTTC